Listed below are T cell receptor beta chains from one sample, sequenced in a study of identical twins. TCRdb re-called the 5' RACE reads through MiXCR, storing one row per CDR3 protein. The table includes roughly 500,000 distinct CDR3 sequences, 20% to 25% detected once. The same data also contributed to another study, on T cells expressing NK-cell markers.

Sequencing input: CD4+ T cells sorted from blood. The receptors originated from a woman younger than 30 in good health. The CDR3 runs from the conserved cysteine through the conserved F or W. The D gene is left open where the match is weak. The listing skips clone size in some rows; elsewhere it reads once, few, many or a size class.

V,J,D,size,CDR3,DNA
TRBV2,TRBJ1-1,NA,many,CASSEQPNTEAFF,TGTGCCAGCAGTGAACAGCCGAACACTGAAGCTTTCTTT
TRBV6-6,TRBJ1-6,NA,NA,CASKDGAFSPLHF,TGTGCCAGCAAGGACGGGGCTTTTTCACCCCTCCACTTT
TRBV20-1,TRBJ2-1,TRBD2,NA,CSAYAGTSGGNEQFF,TGCAGTGCTTACGCCGGGACTAGCGGGGGGAATGAGCAGTTCTTC
TRBV12-3/TRBV12-4,TRBJ1-3,NA,few,CASSTGENTIYF,TGTGCCAGCAGTACAGGTGAAAACACCATATATTTT
TRBV12-3/TRBV12-4,TRBJ1-1,NA,many,CASSLGGSNTEAFF,TGTGCCAGCAGTTTAGGAGGGTCGAACACTGAAGCTTTCTTT
TRBV6-5,TRBJ1-2,NA,many,CASSYGRTANYGYTF,TGTGCCAGCAGTTATGGACGGACAGCCAACTATGGCTACACCTTC
TRBV6-2/TRBV6-3,TRBJ2-7,TRBD1,few,CASKTGVGYEQYF,TGTGCCAGCAAGACAGGGGTTGGGTACGAGCAGTACTTC
TRBV7-9,TRBJ1-5,NA,NA,CASSPSVQPQHF,TGTGCCAGCAGCCCGTCGGTTCAGCCCCAGCATTTT
TRBV5-1,TRBJ2-3,TRBD1,NA,CASSRTGFTDTQYF,TGCGCCAGCAGCCGGACAGGTTTCACAGATACGCAGTATTTT
TRBV10-3,TRBJ1-1,NA,NA,CAIRPGPISTEAFF,TGTGCCATCAGGCCCGGACCGATCTCCACTGAAGCTTTCTTT
TRBV9,TRBJ2-3,TRBD2,few,CASSLHVAGGTDTQYF,TGTGCCAGCAGCCTACACGTAGCGGGGGGCACAGATACGCAGTATTTT
TRBV20-1,TRBJ1-1,NA,few,CSARLPGGEAFF,TGCAGTGCTAGGCTTCCGGGAGGTGAAGCTTTCTTT
TRBV6-2/TRBV6-3,TRBJ2-3,NA,once,CASSYRTARDTQYF,TGTGCCAGCAGTTACCGGACGGCCCGAGATACGCAGTATTTT
TRBV7-3,TRBJ1-4,NA,NA,CASSLRRGVNEKLFF,TGTGCCAGCAGCTTACGTAGGGGGGTTAATGAAAAACTGTTTTTT
TRBV20-1,TRBJ2-3,NA,NA,CSATPGLSTDTQYF,TGCAGTGCTACACCGGGACTGAGCACAGATACGCAGTATTTT
TRBV4-1,TRBJ2-1,NA,NA,CASSQVLWRGPYNEQFF,TGCGCCAGCAGCCAAGTCTTGTGGCGGGGCCCCTACAATGAGCAGTTCTTC
TRBV20-1,TRBJ2-1,TRBD2,once,CSARLAGGRNEQFF,TGCAGTGCTAGACTAGCGGGGGGGCGCAATGAGCAGTTCTTC
TRBV7-9,TRBJ2-4,TRBD1,NA,CASSLETGGNIQYF,TGTGCCAGCAGCTTAGAGACAGGGGGGAACATTCAGTACTTC
TRBV9,TRBJ2-6,NA,NA,CASSVLSGANVLTF,TGTGCCAGCAGCGTCCTCTCTGGGGCCAACGTCCTGACTTTC
TRBV7-9,TRBJ2-2,NA,few,CASSHSLGYADTGELFF,TGTGCCAGCAGCCATTCCCTAGGGTATGCGGACACCGGGGAGCTGTTTTTT
TRBV10-3,TRBJ1-1,NA,NA,CAISGTPNTEAFF,TGTGCCATTTCCGGGACACCGAACACTGAAGCTTTCTTT
TRBV6-5,TRBJ2-1,TRBD1,NA,CASSFGQGSRNEQFF,TGTGCCAGCAGTTTCGGACAGGGATCCCGTAATGAGCAGTTCTTC
TRBV7-2,TRBJ2-1,NA,NA,CASSLGWAGSSYNEQFF,TGTGCCAGCAGCTTAGGTTGGGCGGGGTCCTCCTACAATGAGCAGTTCTTC
TRBV20-1,TRBJ2-7,TRBD2,many,CSALAGGQGEQYF,TGCAGTGCCTTAGCGGGAGGGCAGGGCGAGCAGTACTTC
TRBV7-8,TRBJ1-2,NA,few,CASSLAGRDYGYTF,TGTGCCAGCAGCTTAGCAGGGCGAGACTATGGCTACACCTTC
TRBV5-1,TRBJ2-1,NA,NA,CASSLDQDSHNEQFF,TGCGCCAGCAGCTTGGACCAAGACTCCCACAATGAGCAGTTCTTC
TRBV20-1,TRBJ1-1,NA,few,CSATRGVSTEAFF,TGCAGTGCTACGAGAGGAGTTAGCACTGAAGCTTTCTTT
TRBV20-1,TRBJ1-5,TRBD1,many,CSATRRGNQPQHF,TGCAGTGCTACCCGCAGGGGGAATCAGCCCCAGCATTTT